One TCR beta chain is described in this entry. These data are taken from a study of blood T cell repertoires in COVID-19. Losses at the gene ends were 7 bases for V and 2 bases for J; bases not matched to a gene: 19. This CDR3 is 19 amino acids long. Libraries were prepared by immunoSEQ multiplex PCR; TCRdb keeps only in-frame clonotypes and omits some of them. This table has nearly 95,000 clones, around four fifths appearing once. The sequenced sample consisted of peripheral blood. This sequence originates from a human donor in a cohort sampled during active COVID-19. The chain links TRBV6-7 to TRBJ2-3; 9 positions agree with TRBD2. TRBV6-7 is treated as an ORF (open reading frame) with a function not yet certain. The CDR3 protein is CASTIGVAGVKGVTDTQYF. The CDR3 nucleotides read TGTGCCAGCACCATTGGGGTAGCGGGAGTTAAGGGGGTCACAGATACGCAGTATTTT.